This T cell receptor (beta chain) was retrieved from a study of blood T cell repertoires in COVID-19. Across the study: The origin of the acute and convalescent COVID-19 samples was the United States, Italy and Spain. From T cells, B-cell-depleted T cells, or PBMCs came the material, which was cDNA or gDNA.

V shed 8 bases, J shed 9 bases, and the junction held 11 bases outside the gene matches. This CDR3 has 14 amino acids. The germline V gene has CDR1 MNHEY and CDR2 SMNVEV (reference sequence). As processed by the authors: Amplified reference gene primers provided the basis for estimating nucleated cell counts. TCRdb keeps only in-frame clones here, not all; method: immunoSEQ multiplex PCR. D and trimming were read from the DNA, whereas the V and J calls and clone size are those reported in that table. Found here are about 70,000 clones, roughly 76% of them singletons; the top ten hold 20% to 25%. The chain uses TRBV27 and TRBJ2-1; 9 bases are shared with TRBD2. The sequenced material came from peripheral blood. This TCR derives from a woman in her 70s with acute or convalescent COVID-19. As DNA, the CDR3 is TGTGCCAGCTACGTGGGTAGCGGGAGTAGTGAGCAGTTCTTC. Residues: CASYVGSGSSEQFF.